This TCR beta chain was obtained from a study of beta chain features in type 1 diabetes. Study-level points and caveats: There were fewer insertions and more deletions at the VDJ junctions of type 1 diabetes patients.

All of the isolated RNA was reverse transcribed, so expressed TCRB transcripts were sequenced. The data were produced by immunoSEQ multiplex PCR, yet TCRdb's version contains in-frame clones alone and is incomplete. The table records about 140,000 clones, 9% to 10% of them present only once. This clone has only a few counts. Antigen specificity is unknown. Without exception, sorted populations had purity beyond 95%. The ends lost 4 bases at V and 9 bases at J; junction bases unmatched: 19. The germline V gene encodes CDR1 SGHNT and CDR2 YYREEE (reference sequence). The length of the CDR3 is 17 residues.

The sequencing input was central memory CD4+ T cells from blood. This receptor was obtained from a woman in her forties in good health. The chain recombines TRBV5-4 with TRBJ2-1; TRBD2 aligns across 7 bases. As DNA, the CDR3 is TGTGCCAGCAGCCCCGGACTAGGTGTAGGCACCAATAGTGAGCAGTTCTTC. This gives the protein CASSPGLGVGTNSEQFF. The complete variable domain, with remaining parts taken from reference TRBV5-4 and TRBJ2-1, reads ETGVTQSPTHLIKTRGQQVTLRCSSQSGHNTVSWYQQALGQGPQFIFQYYREEENGRGNFPPRFSGLQFPNYSSELNVNALELDDSALYLCASSPGLGVGTNSEQFFGPGTRLTVL.